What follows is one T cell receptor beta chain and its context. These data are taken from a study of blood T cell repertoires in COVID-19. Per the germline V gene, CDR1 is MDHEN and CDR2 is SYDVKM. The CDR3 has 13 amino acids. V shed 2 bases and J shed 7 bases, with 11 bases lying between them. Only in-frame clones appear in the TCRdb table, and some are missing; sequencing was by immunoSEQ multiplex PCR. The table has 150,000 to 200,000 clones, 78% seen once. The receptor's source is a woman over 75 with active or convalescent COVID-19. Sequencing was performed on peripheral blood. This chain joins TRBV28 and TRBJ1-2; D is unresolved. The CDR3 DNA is TGTGCCAGCAGTTTACGTCAGGTGACTGGCTACACCTTC. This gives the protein CASSLRQVTGYTF.